The entry that follows covers one T cell receptor beta chain sequence. Via MiXCR, TCRdb re-called the RT-PCR reads, giving one row per CDR3 protein. This sample has about 960,000 distinct CDR3 sequences, with more than 15% found just once. This CDR3 is 13 amino acids long. The trim removed 7 bases at V and 4 bases at J, leaving 6 bases unmatched. Per germline, CDR1 SNHLY and CDR2 FYNNEI. The sample originates from a study of patients and donors after allogeneic stem cell transplantation. The specimen was blood, either unsorted or a sorted T cell fraction (not recorded which). The receptor comes from a human donor who was either an allogeneic HSCT recipient or a stem cell or donor lymphocyte infusion donor (not recorded which). It is not recorded whose cells these are; they may come from a transplant donor. The gene calls are TRBV2 and TRBJ1-1, with 7 positions matching TRBD1. The CDR3 DNA is TGTGCCAGCACTAAAGGGGGCGTCACTGAAGCTTTCTTT. This encodes CASTKGGVTEAFF.